This entry features one T cell receptor (beta chain) sequence. Its antigen is undetermined. RNA transcripts provided the template for amplifying TCR beta CDR3 regions. The workflow started with a first-round RT-PCR run with HTBI primers and then moved on to a second-round multiplex PCR. TCRdb processed the multiplex PCR reads anew with MiXCR; each CDR3 protein has one entry. The table shows some 370,000 distinct CDR3 sequences, with 15% to 20% occurring only once. These data come from a study of Graves' ophthalmopathy and Graves' hyperthyroidism. The CDR3 loop spans 16 amino acids. The junction had 9 bases not matched to a gene; V was cut back by 1 base and J by 8 bases. CDR1 and CDR2 from the germline V gene are KGHDR and SFDVKD. Study-wide findings and caveats: Stable hyperthyroidism and ophthalmopathy were told apart by a 13-signature model, which achieved about 90% sensitivity and around 80% specificity. The model predicted progression of ophthalmopathy with a sensitivity of roughly 70%, and its specificity was about 76%.

The clonotype was recovered from an adult woman with stable Graves' hyperthyroidism. Sequenced: peripheral blood. The chain recombines TRBV24-1 with TRBJ2-1, with 8 bases lining up with TRBD1. The CDR3 reads CATSDLLTGEKDEQFF. The DNA of the CDR3 is TGTGCCACCAGTGATTTATTGACAGGGGAAAAGGATGAGCAGTTCTTC.